Only a few counts were recorded for the clone carrying this T cell receptor beta chain. Through a sample-barcoded 5' primer and a J-beta primer mix, a second PCR was run for roughly 6 to 11 cycles. TCRdb independently ran MiXCR on the 5' RACE reads; one entry per CDR3 protein. The sample lists hundreds of thousands of distinct CDR3 sequences, around 45% occurring once. This entry belongs to a study of blood T cells in healthy people across ages. Looking at the study overall: When template switching was applied, about one barcoded beta molecule was captured per two T cells.

Germline V gene data show CDR1 as MNHEY and CDR2 as SVGEGT. Trimming took off 0 bases at V and 6 bases at J, with 9 bases between the two ends. The CDR3 extends over 14 amino acids. This chain uses TRBV6-2 or TRBV6-3 with TRBJ2-1; no clear D gene. Sequenced sample: blood. This sequence was found in a man in his fifties or sixties in good health. In DNA, the CDR3 is TGTGCCAGCAGTTACTCGATCCCCAGCAATGAGCAGTTCTTC. It yields the protein CASSYSIPSNEQFF.